One and the same sample provided the 22 T cell receptor beta chains below, sequenced in a study of blood T cell repertoires in COVID-19. Profiling relied on immunoSEQ multiplex PCR, and the TCRdb table lists in-frame clones only, not all of them. The sample shows fewer than 130,000 clones, roughly 79% of them seen only once. Sequencing was performed on peripheral blood. These receptor sequences come from a woman of 80 years or more with active or convalescent COVID-19.

The V gene is TRBV5-4, the J gene TRBJ2-2; 12 bases are shared with TRBD2. This CDR3 region has 16 residues. The V gene's germline CDR1 is SGHNT and CDR2 YYREEE (reference sequence). V lost 3 bases, J lost 5 bases, and 5 bases stayed unmatched. The CDR3 DNA reads as TGTGCCAGCAGCTCTCCAGGACTAGCGGGGACCGGGGAGCTGTTTTTT. It yields the protein CASSSPGLAGTGELFF. Full variable domain (outside the CDR3, taken from reference TRBV5-4 and TRBJ2-2): ETGVTQSPTHLIKTRGQQVTLRCSSQSGHNTVSWYQQALGQGPQFIFQYYREEENGRGNFPPRFSGLQFPNYSSELNVNALELDDSALYLCASSSPGLAGTGELFFGEGSRLTVL.

V and J are TRBV5-6 and TRBJ1-2; D is unclear. The germline gives CDR1 SGHDT, CDR2 YYEEEE. The CDR3 extends over 13 amino acids. Deletions cut 0 bases from V and 4 bases from J, with 7 bases between. CDR3 coding DNA: TGTGCCAGCAGCTTGGGACTTCCCTATGGCTACACCTTC. Encoded protein: CASSLGLPYGYTF.

The rearrangement uses TRBV3-1 (or the pseudogene TRBV3-2) and TRBJ2-7; D gene ambiguous. Trimming took 4 bases from V and 0 from J, leaving 13 bases between them. In germline, CDR1 is LGHDT, CDR2 YNNKEL (reference sequence). CDR3 length equals 15 residues. The CDR3 nucleotides are TGTGCCAGCAGCCGCGGCATTTATCACTCCTACGAGCAGTACTTC. Protein product: CASSRGIYHSYEQYF.

The chain recombines TRBV10-3 with TRBJ2-1; 8 positions agree with TRBD1. Germline values: CDR1 ENHRY, CDR2 SYGVKD. The CDR3 contains 17 residues. The V and J ends lost 3 bases and 0 bases, in that order; junction bases with no gene match: 7. CDR3 sequence reads: CAISDPGQARSYNEQFF. CDR3 coding DNA: TGTGCCATCAGTGACCCGGGACAGGCCCGCTCCTACAATGAGCAGTTCTTC.

The rearrangement uses TRBV18 and TRBJ2-2; 12 bases line up with TRBD2. This CDR3 contains 17 residues. Losses at the gene ends were 4 bases for V and 5 bases for J; bases not matched to a gene: 8. The V gene's germline CDR1 is KGHSH and CDR2 LQKENI. The CDR3 loop is CASSQELAGGGTGELFF. For the CDR3, the DNA is TGTGCCAGCTCACAAGAACTAGCGGGAGGAGGTACCGGGGAGCTGTTTTTT.

V and J are TRBV12-5 and TRBJ2-5, with D perhaps TRBD2 (6 bases). The CDR3 covers 15 residues. The V end was cut by 5 bases, the J end by 2 bases, with 15 bases between. Germline assignment: CDR1 LGHNT and CDR2 FRNRAP. The CDR3 region has the DNA TGTGCTAGTGGTAAATGGACTATACTACAAGAGACCCAGTACTTC. Translating it yields CASGKWTILQETQYF.

The V gene is TRBV2, the J gene TRBJ1-4, with 9 bases matching TRBD1. The CDR3 has 16 amino acids. The germline CDR1 and CDR2 sequences are SNHLY and FYNNEI. With V trimmed by 7 bases and J by 8 bases, 14 bases remained unmatched. The CDR3, as DNA: TGTGCCAGCATTGCGGGACAGGGACTCGGTTGGGAAAAACTGTTTTTT. It yields the protein CASIAGQGLGWEKLFF.

The chain links TRBV9 to TRBJ1-1; D may be TRBD1 (5 bases). Germline loops: CDR1 SGDLS, CDR2 YYNGEE. The CDR3 has 14 residues. Trimming stripped 4 bases from V and 1 base from J, with 11 bases between. In DNA, the CDR3 is TGTGCCAGCAGCCCAACGACAGAGAACACTGAAGCTTTCTTT. Its translation: CASSPTTENTEAFF.

This clone was seen more than once but under ten times. DNA for the CDR3: TGTGCCAGCAGAAAAGGACTAGCGGTCACAGATACGCAGTATTTT. It translates to CASRKGLAVTDTQYF. The V and J genes are TRBV5-4 and TRBJ2-3, with 10 positions matching TRBD2. In germline, CDR1 is SGHNT, CDR2 YYREEE (reference sequence). The CDR3 spans 15 residues. J gave up 2 bases and V 5 bases, and 5 bases lay outside the gene matches.

V is TRBV19 and J is TRBJ2-1; D is undetermined. The CDR3 consists of 14 residues. The ends were cut back, 0 bases at V and 3 bases at J, with 6 bases in the middle. Looked up from germline, CDR1 is LNHDA and CDR2 is SQIVND (reference sequence). Written as DNA, the CDR3 is TGTGCCAGTAGTATAGATCCCAGCTACAATGAGCAGTTCTTC. The encoded protein is CASSIDPSYNEQFF.

The rearrangement links TRBV30 to TRBJ2-3, with TRBD2 identical over 15 bases. The ends lost 8 bases at V and 2 bases at J; junction bases unmatched: 5. Germline CDR1 GTSNPN, CDR2 SVGIG (reference sequence). The CDR3 runs to 15 residues. CDR3 protein: CALGTSGRFTDTQYF. CDR3 nucleotide sequence: TGTGCCCTCGGGACTAGCGGGAGGTTCACAGATACGCAGTATTTT.

V and J are TRBV5-6 and TRBJ1-4; D uncertain. V shed 6 bases and J shed 1 base, with 13 bases lying between them. This CDR3 has 15 amino acids. Per the germline V gene, CDR1 is SGHDT and CDR2 is YYEEEE. The CDR3 loop reads CASTLIGGTNEKLFF. The CDR3 nucleotides read TGTGCCAGCACCCTGATTGGAGGAACTAATGAAAAACTGTTTTTT.

This clone was seen once. The J gene is TRBJ1-1, the V gene TRBV6-6; D call uncertain. CDR3 length: 16 residues. Trimming took 2 bases from V and 0 from J, leaving 13 bases between them. CDR1 MNHNY and CDR2 SVGAGI come from the germline V gene (reference sequence). The CDR3 sequence is CASSYPTNQVNTEAFF. The CDR3 DNA reads as TGTGCCAGCAGTTACCCCACCAACCAGGTGAACACTGAAGCTTTCTTT.

The genes are TRBV3-1 (or the pseudogene TRBV3-2) and TRBJ2-3, with a possible D match to TRBD2 (5 bases). Between the trimmed V and J ends, which lost 1 base and 6 bases, there was a span of 8 bases. The CDR3 loop spans 13 amino acids. Germline CDR1 is LGHDT and CDR2 is YNNKEL (reference sequence). The CDR3 loop reads CASSQGEQDTQYF. The DNA of the CDR3 is TGTGCCAGCAGCCAAGGGGAGCAGGATACGCAGTATTTT.

V gene TRBV9 combines with J gene TRBJ2-6; 9 bases line up with TRBD1. Germline V lookup: CDR1 SGDLS, CDR2 YYNGEE. The CDR3 runs to 16 residues. V dropped 8 bases and J dropped 3; count of bases not matched to a gene: 9. Written as DNA, the CDR3 is TGTGCCAGACGAAGGGACAGGGTGGTTGGGGCCAACGTCCTGACTTTC. This translates into CARRRDRVVGANVLTF. The whole variable domain, filled in from reference TRBV9 and TRBJ2-6, reads DSGVTQTPKHLITATGQRVTLRCSPRSGDLSVYWYQQSLDQGLQFLIQYYNGEERAKGNILERFSAQQFPDLHSELNLSSLELGDSALYFCARRRDRVVGANVLTFGAGSRLTVL.

The chain recombines TRBV19 with TRBJ2-1; 11 nucleotides match TRBD2. Germline V gives CDR1 LNHDA, CDR2 SQIVND (reference sequence). V dropped 4 bases and J dropped 4; count of bases not matched to a gene: 9. There are 17 residues in the CDR3. CDR3 residues: CASSKRGLAARYNEQFF. The CDR3 DNA sequence: TGTGCCAGTAGTAAGAGGGGACTAGCGGCCCGTTACAATGAGCAGTTCTTC.

The rearrangement uses TRBV30 and TRBJ1-5, with 7 bases identical to TRBD1. V was pared by 5 bases and J by 0 bases, with 16 bases of the junction left unmatched. This CDR3 is 18 amino acids long. Germline CDR1 reads GTSNPN; CDR2 reads SVGIG (reference sequence). The CDR3 reads CAWSRPGQLILSNQPQHF. The CDR3 region has the DNA TGTGCCTGGTCGAGGCCGGGACAGCTGATCCTTAGCAATCAGCCCCAGCATTTT. Complete variable domain (other parts from reference TRBV30 and TRBJ1-5): SQTIHQWPATLVQPVGSPLSLECTVEGTSNPNLYWYRQAAGRGLQLLFYSVGIGQISSEVPQNLSASRPQDRQFILSSKKLLLSDSGFYLCAWSRPGQLILSNQPQHFGDGTRLSIL.

The rearrangement joins TRBV6-5 to TRBJ2-1; 9 bases agree with TRBD2. V was clipped by 5 bases and J by 8 bases; unmatched bases: 7. Germline-derived CDR1 and CDR2 are MNHEY and SVGAGI. This CDR3 spans 14 amino acids. The CDR3 spells CASSRASGKHEQFF. For the CDR3, the DNA is TGTGCCAGCAGTCGGGCTAGCGGGAAACATGAGCAGTTCTTC.

The chain combines TRBV5-4 with TRBJ1-2; 10 positions match TRBD1. Germline V gives CDR1 SGHNT, CDR2 YYREEE (reference sequence). There are 13 residues in the CDR3. The trim removed 4 bases at V and 10 bases at J, leaving 7 bases unmatched. In DNA, the CDR3 is TGTGCCAGCAGCGGCCGGGACAGGGGCATCTACACCTTC. Translation: CASSGRDRGIYTF.

This clone came up once. The J gene is TRBJ1-4, the V gene TRBV27; a weak D match, TRBD1 (6 bases). The germline V and J ends were trimmed by 3 bases and 0 bases, with 17 bases remaining between them. The germline V gene has CDR1 MNHEY and CDR2 SMNVEV (reference sequence). This CDR3 spans 18 amino acids. CDR3 amino acids: CASSFRGRDTPTNEKLFF. As DNA, the CDR3 is TGTGCCAGCAGTTTTAGAGGGAGGGACACACCAACTAATGAAAAACTGTTTTTT.

The chain is built from TRBV5-1 and TRBJ2-6; D not certain. The CDR3 runs 16 residues. Trimming left V 3 bases short and J 0 bases short, with 10 bases between. Looked up from germline, CDR1 is SGHRS and CDR2 is YFSETQ. The CDR3 sequence: CASSYSEFSGANVLTF. Written as DNA, the CDR3 is TGCGCCAGCAGCTACTCCGAGTTCTCTGGGGCCAACGTCCTGACTTTC.

The chain links TRBV18 to TRBJ1-6, with D tentatively TRBD1 (5 bases). The CDR3 runs to 15 residues. The germline gives CDR1 KGHSH, CDR2 LQKENI. V lost 2 bases, J lost 8 bases, and 13 bases lay in between. The CDR3 is CASSPRGGRDSPLHF. The CDR3 DNA is TGTGCCAGCTCACCAAGGGGAGGGAGAGATTCACCCCTCCACTTT.